This is a list of T cell receptor beta chains from one sample in a study of cytomegalovirus exposure and HLA in healthy donors. Data came from immunoSEQ multiplex PCR; TCRdb stores just in-frame clones and leaves some out. The sample has just over 200,000 clones, approximately 78% seen once. The sequenced sample consisted of PBMCs. The origin of the receptors is a woman in her thirties or forties in good health and CMV-seronegative. CDR3s include the opening cysteine and the closing phenylalanine or tryptophan.

V	J	CDR3
TRBV9	TRBJ1-2	CASSDTGSYGYTF
TRBV11-2	TRBJ1-5	CASSLVADQPQHF
TRBV6-5	TRBJ2-1	CASTSTGEQFF
TRBV6-4	TRBJ1-4	CASLKVGGTNEKLFF
TRBV19	TRBJ2-7	CASSINLAGAYEQYF
TRBV6-5	TRBJ2-5	CASSYRGAVAEETQYF
TRBV14	TRBJ1-1	CASSQGGLQIPEAFF
TRBV30	TRBJ2-4	CAWSPQGAKNIQYF
TRBV2	TRBJ2-6	CAIPREGTGFRAGANVLTF
TRBV29-1	TRBJ2-1	CSVKIGQGGYNEQFF
TRBV6-1	TRBJ2-7	CASSERRVDEQYF
TRBV7-8	TRBJ2-1	CASTQGQTDLEQFF
TRBV30	TRBJ2-7	CAWSQGGSLHEQYF
TRBV7-9	TRBJ2-7	CASSLVEQDWEQYF
TRBV5-1	TRBJ1-5	CASSLLGQGIGQPQHF
TRBV30	TRBJ1-5	CAWSTGSNQPQHF
TRBV25-1	TRBJ2-1	CASTRDSNNEQFF
TRBV19	TRBJ2-7	CASSRGQGDEQYF
TRBV27	TRBJ2-2	CASKGWQDNPGELFF
TRBV12-5	TRBJ2-5	CASGLNGETQYF
TRBV7-8	TRBJ1-1	CASSPGTGNIWAFF
TRBV27	TRBJ1-2	CASSPWDRANYGYTF
TRBV11-2	TRBJ1-1	CASSSQGADSGAFF
TRBV5-1	TRBJ2-5	CASSLAQTGAETQYF
TRBV7-2	TRBJ2-4	CASSLVRGSGRASNIQYF
TRBV5-4	TRBJ1-1	CASSFMNTEAFF
TRBV5-1	TRBJ2-3	CASSLEGAAPDTQYF
TRBV10-3	TRBJ2-1	CAISALFTTSGRRVPGEQFF
TRBV29-1	TRBJ1-1	CSVVANTEAFF
TRBV6-1	TRBJ2-7	CASSKLETYEQYF
TRBV9	TRBJ2-7	CASSVARGPYEQYF
TRBV29-1	TRBJ1-5	CSVRQGSNQPQHF
TRBV19	TRBJ2-7	CASTTGGINYEQYF
TRBV2	TRBJ2-1	CARRASGITEQFF
TRBV27	TRBJ2-3	CASSLSVAGDWLPNTDTQYF
TRBV18	TRBJ2-3	CASSPGSHTDTQYF
TRBV15	-	CATSRVAGYEQYF
TRBV19	TRBJ2-1	CASSLLWSDNEQFF
TRBV2	-	CASSEGLSYEQYF
TRBV5-4	TRBJ2-1	CASSLSSGRYNEQFF
TRBV18	TRBJ1-1	CASSPGADTEAFF
TRBV13	TRBJ2-2	CASSLELERATGELFF
TRBV18	TRBJ2-4	CASSPPSSGRTKNIQYF
TRBV18	TRBJ2-1	CASSPPQGRYYNEQFF
TRBV5-1	TRBJ2-2	CASSSVQGPGELFF
TRBV30	TRBJ1-2	CASRDRSDYGYTF
TRBV9	TRBJ1-1	CASSPQRQTEAFF
TRBV14	TRBJ1-1	CASSQFPPQVMNTEAFF
TRBV28	TRBJ2-3	CASRTGTDTQYF
TRBV11-2	TRBJ2-2	CASSTRTGADTGELFF
TRBV11-2	TRBJ2-3	CASSLWGGTWTDTQYF
TRBV5-1	TRBJ1-4	CASSSPGQGATNEKLFF
TRBV27	TRBJ1-1	CARKGEAFF
TRBV9	TRBJ1-3	CASSVGGAGASGNTIYF
TRBV27	TRBJ2-1	CASSFQLYNEQFF
TRBV7-2	TRBJ1-2	CASSLAFGQGGYTF
TRBV14	TRBJ1-3	CASSYNPQGPTSGNTIYF
TRBV6-5	TRBJ1-5	CASSRDRGGQPQHF
TRBV11-2	TRBJ2-1	CASSLVSVEQFF
TRBV7-8	TRBJ2-1	CASSPSGSTSYNEQFF